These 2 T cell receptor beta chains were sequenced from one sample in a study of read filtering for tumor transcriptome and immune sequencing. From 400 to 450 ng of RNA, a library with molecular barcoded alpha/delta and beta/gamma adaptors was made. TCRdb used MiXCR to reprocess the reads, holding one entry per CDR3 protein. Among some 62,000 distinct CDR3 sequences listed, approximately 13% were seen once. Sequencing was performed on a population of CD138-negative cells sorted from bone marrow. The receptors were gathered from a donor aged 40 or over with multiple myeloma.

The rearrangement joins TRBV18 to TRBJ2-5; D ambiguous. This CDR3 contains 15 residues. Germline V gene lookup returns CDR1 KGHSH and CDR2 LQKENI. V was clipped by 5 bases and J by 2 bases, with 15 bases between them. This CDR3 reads CASSASPAAQETQYF. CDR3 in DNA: TGTGCCAGCTCAGCCTCCCCGGCGGCACAAGAGACCCAGTACTTC.

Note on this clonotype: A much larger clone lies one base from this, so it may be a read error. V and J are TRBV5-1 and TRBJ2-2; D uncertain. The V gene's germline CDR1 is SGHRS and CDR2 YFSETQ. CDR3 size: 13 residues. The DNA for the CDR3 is TGCGCCCGCAGCGCCGTGAGTTCCGGGGAGCTGTTTTTT. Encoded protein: CARSAVSSGELFF.